This T cell receptor (beta chain) was sequenced during a study of cytomegalovirus exposure and HLA in healthy donors. The primer mix had 60 Vbeta and 13 Jbeta primers. Per the study methods: Some 11 million shared chains were among the roughly 80 million unique TCR beta chains that a later analysis counted. TCRdb's copy holds only in-frame clones and misses some; the assay was immunoSEQ multiplex PCR. The DNA gave D and trimming, while V, J and clone size come from that table. The sample has 200,000 or so clones, about 90% seen once. There are 16 residues in the CDR3. Trimming cost V 1 base and J 2 bases; bases outside gene matches: 5. CDR1 and CDR2 from the germline V gene are KGHSH and LQKENI. Study-level points and caveats: Sequences of the TCR beta chain were said to predict the HLA-A and HLA-B alleles of most subjects accurately. Common viral pathogens were later found to be apparently linked to several of the most significant clusters.

Points on this clone: Its antigen remains unknown.

The sample comprised PBMCs. This receptor was obtained from a girl less than two years old in good health and CMV-seronegative. This chain connects TRBV18 to TRBJ2-7, with TRBD1 matching over 10 bases. The DNA for the CDR3 is TGTGCCAGCTCACCACTCCGGGACAGGGGTACCTACGAGCAGTACTTC. This encodes CASSPLRDRGTYEQYF.